Sequencing of this TCR beta chain was carried out in a study of molecular identifiers for immune sequencing clone quantification. In preparing bulk TCR libraries, previously described methods and listed TCR primers were used. TCRdb itself ran the PCR reads through MiXCR, one entry per CDR3 protein. The repertoire holds 400,000 to 600,000 distinct CDR3 sequences, with about a fifth as singletons. CDR1 and CDR2 (germline): GTSNPN, SVGIG (reference sequence). This CDR3 has 14 amino acids. The germline V and J ends were trimmed by 0 bases and 2 bases, with 8 bases remaining between them. Material for sequencing was naive CD8+ T cells from blood, with Jurkat cell RNA spiked in. Subset: FACS-sorted CD8+CD4-CCR7+CD45RA+ naive T cells. This clonotype was obtained from a human donor in good health. Some libraries in this study had Jurkat cell RNA spiked in. The chain carries TRBV30 and TRBJ2-4; D is perhaps TRBD1 (5 bases). The CDR3 DNA sequence: TGTGCCTGGAGTGTCAGGGATTCCAAAAACATTCAGTACTTC. Translating it yields CAWSVRDSKNIQYF.